One sample yielded the 18 T cell receptor beta chains listed below, sequenced in a study of blood T cell repertoires in COVID-19. Method: immunoSEQ multiplex PCR; TCRdb's copy keeps in-frame clones and lacks some. The sample has 300,000 to 500,000 clones; roughly 88% are singletons. Sequences were obtained from PBMCs or T cells enriched from blood (not recorded which). The receptor source for this set is a young woman with acute COVID-19.

The chain joins TRBV7-9 to TRBJ2-7, with 10 bases aligning to TRBD2. This CDR3 is 15 amino acids long. With 3 bases clipped from V and 4 bases from J, the junction kept 6 bases outside the gene matches. The germline V gene encodes CDR1 SEHNR and CDR2 FQNEAQ (reference sequence). In DNA, the CDR3 is TGTGCCAGCAGCTTTTCTAGCGGGGGACATTACGAGCAGTACTTC. Its translation: CASSFSSGGHYEQYF.

The chain recombines TRBV5-1 with TRBJ2-7, with D possibly TRBD1 on 6 matching bases. This CDR3 region has 15 residues. Germline V gene lookup returns CDR1 SGHRS and CDR2 YFSETQ. Trimming stripped 4 bases from V and 2 bases from J, with 16 bases between. The CDR3, as DNA: TGCGCCAGCAGCCCAAGTTCGGGACATACCTACGAGCAGTACTTC. As protein: CASSPSSGHTYEQYF.

The rearrangement joins TRBV6-2 or TRBV6-3 to TRBJ1-5, with D tentatively TRBD1 (6 bases). Trimming stripped 2 bases from V and 0 bases from J, with 14 bases between. The CDR3 spans 17 residues. CDR1 and CDR2 from the germline V gene are MNHEY and SVGEGT. CDR3 sequence (DNA): TGTGCCAGCAGTTACGCGAGACAGGCAAATAGCAATCAGCCCCAGCATTTT. Its protein product is CASSYARQANSNQPQHF.

This rearrangement joins TRBV5-1 to TRBJ1-2, with 8 bases fitting TRBD1. V was pared by 4 bases and J by 4 bases, with 3 bases of the junction left unmatched. The CDR3 extends over 13 amino acids. Germline values: CDR1 SGHRS, CDR2 YFSETQ. The CDR3 is CASSEQGGYGYTF. CDR3 sequence (DNA): TGCGCCAGCAGCGAACAGGGGGGCTATGGCTACACCTTC.

The chain has TRBV5-1 and TRBJ2-5; a possible D gene is TRBD2 (6 bases). The ends were cut back, 0 bases at V and 4 bases at J, with 13 bases in the middle. Per the germline V gene, CDR1 is SGHRS and CDR2 is YFSETQ. The CDR3 has 15 amino acids. CDR3 DNA: TGCGCCAGCAGCTTGGAGCCGCCTAGCGTAGAGACCCAGTACTTC. It specifies CASSLEPPSVETQYF.

The chain carries TRBV4-2 and TRBJ2-5; 8 nucleotides agree with TRBD2. The CDR3 length is 14 residues. V trimming: 2 bases; J trimming: 5 bases; junction bases outside the gene matches: 4. Germline V gene sequence: CDR1 LGHNA, CDR2 YNFKEQ. In DNA form, the CDR3 reads TGTGCCAGCAGCCAAACTAGCGGAGGTGAGACCCAGTACTTC. Its translation: CASSQTSGGETQYF.

This clone was found a few times. This chain connects TRBV29-1 to TRBJ2-3; 9 bases are a match to TRBD2. Trimming took 3 bases from V and 0 from J; bases not matched to a gene: 4. The CDR3 is 15 amino acids. CDR1 and CDR2 (germline): SQVTM, ANQGSEA. The CDR3 DNA follows: TGCAGCGTTGATAACAGCGGGGGGAGCACAGATACGCAGTATTTT. It codes for CSVDNSGGSTDTQYF.

The chain links TRBV30 to TRBJ1-5, with 8 bases identical to TRBD1. This CDR3 contains 14 residues. The V gene end was trimmed by 4 bases and the J gene end by 3 bases; junction bases not matched to a gene: 5. Germline assignment: CDR1 GTSNPN and CDR2 SVGIG (reference sequence). CDR3 region: CAWTRQGTNQPQHF. In nucleotides, the CDR3 is TGTGCCTGGACCCGACAGGGGACCAATCAGCCCCAGCATTTT.

This clone showed up just once. The chain combines TRBV9 with TRBJ2-5; 8 positions agree with TRBD1. The germline V gene has CDR1 SGDLS and CDR2 YYNGEE. Trimming cost V 0 bases and J 0 bases; bases outside gene matches: 1. The CDR3 runs 15 residues. CDR3: CASSVDRGYQETQYF. The CDR3 DNA reads TGTGCCAGCAGCGTAGACAGGGGGTACCAAGAGACCCAGTACTTC. Looking up the rest from reference TRBV9 and TRBJ2-5 gives the full variable domain: DSGVTQTPKHLITATGQRVTLRCSPRSGDLSVYWYQQSLDQGLQFLIQYYNGEERAKGNILERFSAQQFPDLHSELNLSSLELGDSALYFCASSVDRGYQETQYFGPGTRLLVL.

This CDR3 is CAWSVYHSRGLREGYTF. The CDR3 region has the DNA TGTGCCTGGAGTGTATATCACTCGCGTGGTTTACGAGAAGGCTACACCTTC. The chain carries TRBV30 and TRBJ1-2; D is unclear. CDR3 size: 17 residues. V shed 0 bases and J shed 8 bases, with 25 bases lying between them. Per germline, CDR1 GTSNPN and CDR2 SVGIG (reference sequence).

For the CDR3, the DNA is TGCAGTGCTAGTGGGACAGGGCAAGGCCAGCCCCAGCATTTT. Protein: CSASGTGQGQPQHF. This sequence joins TRBV20-1 and TRBJ1-5; 9 bases line up with TRBD1. Germline CDR1 reads DFQATT; CDR2 reads SNEGSKA (reference sequence). This CDR3 contains 14 residues. The J segment lost 7 bases and the V segment lost 3 bases, leaving 7 bases of the junction unmatched.

V and J are TRBV20-1 and TRBJ2-3; D ambiguous. CDR1 is DFQATT, CDR2 SNEGSKA, per germline (reference sequence). Trimming took off 5 bases at V and 5 bases at J, with 8 bases between the two ends. The CDR3 runs 11 residues. The CDR3, as DNA: TGCAGTGCTCGACTTCGAGATACGCAGTATTTT. As protein: CSARLRDTQYF.

This chain uses TRBV5-1 with TRBJ1-1; 10 bases map to TRBD1. Per germline, CDR1 SGHRS and CDR2 YFSETQ. Germline trimming cut 4 bases from V and 8 bases from J; bases unmatched to any gene: 14. The CDR3 consists of 16 residues. Here the CDR3 reads CASSLGQGDSRGEAFF. For the CDR3, the DNA is TGCGCCAGCAGCCTCGGACAGGGGGACTCAAGAGGGGAAGCTTTCTTT.

V and J are TRBV19 and TRBJ1-2; 8 nucleotides line up with TRBD1. The CDR3 covers 15 residues. Germline lookup yields CDR1 LNHDA and CDR2 SQIVND (reference sequence). The junction had 16 bases not matched to a gene; V was cut back by 8 bases and J by 8 bases. CDR3 region: CASESQTGGPGGYTF. DNA for the CDR3: TGTGCCAGTGAATCTCAAACAGGGGGACCTGGGGGCTACACCTTC.

The chain combines TRBV9 with TRBJ1-6; 7 bases map to TRBD1. From germline, CDR1 is SGDLS and CDR2 YYNGEE. CDR3 length: 18 residues. V was clipped by 3 bases and J by 3 bases; unmatched bases: 12. CDR3 nucleotides: TGTGCCAGCAGCGGAATTAACAGGGGCCCGCTCTATAATTCACCCCTCCACTTT. It yields the protein CASSGINRGPLYNSPLHF. Full variable domain (remainder filled in from reference TRBV9 and TRBJ1-6): DSGVTQTPKHLITATGQRVTLRCSPRSGDLSVYWYQQSLDQGLQFLIQYYNGEERAKGNILERFSAQQFPDLHSELNLSSLELGDSALYFCASSGINRGPLYNSPLHFGNGTRLTVT.

This chain joins TRBV5-1 and TRBJ1-2; 7 bases align to TRBD1. J lost 2 bases, V lost 5 bases, and 12 bases had no gene match. The CDR3 has 16 amino acids. Per germline, CDR1 SGHRS and CDR2 YFSETQ. Here the CDR3 DNA reads TGCGCCAGCAGTTCTACTACAGGGGCATTGAACTATGGCTACACCTTC. It yields the protein CASSSTTGALNYGYTF.

This chain links TRBV30 with TRBJ2-1, with 13 bases that match TRBD2. V lost 1 base and J lost 4; bases outside the gene matches: 4. The length of the CDR3 is 16 residues. Germline V gives CDR1 GTSNPN, CDR2 SVGIG (reference sequence). The CDR3 region has the DNA TGTGCCTGGAGTGATCCGGGACTAGCGGGGTACAATGAGCAGTTCTTC. Translation gives CAWSDPGLAGYNEQFF.

The chain carries TRBV19 and TRBJ1-1, with D maybe TRBD1 (5 bases). Germline V gene data show CDR1 as LNHDA and CDR2 as SQIVND (reference sequence). This CDR3 has 13 residues. V lost 6 bases and J 0 bases, leaving 8 bases between the germline ends. DNA of the CDR3: TGTGCCAGTAGGGGGCCCTTGAACACTGAAGCTTTCTTT. It yields the protein CASRGPLNTEAFF. Looking up the rest from reference TRBV19 and TRBJ1-1 gives the full variable domain: DGGITQSPKYLFRKEGQNVTLSCEQNLNHDAMYWYRQDPGQGLRLIYYSQIVNDFQKGDIAEGYSVSREKKESFPLTVTSAQKNPTAFYLCASRGPLNTEAFFGQGTRLTVV.